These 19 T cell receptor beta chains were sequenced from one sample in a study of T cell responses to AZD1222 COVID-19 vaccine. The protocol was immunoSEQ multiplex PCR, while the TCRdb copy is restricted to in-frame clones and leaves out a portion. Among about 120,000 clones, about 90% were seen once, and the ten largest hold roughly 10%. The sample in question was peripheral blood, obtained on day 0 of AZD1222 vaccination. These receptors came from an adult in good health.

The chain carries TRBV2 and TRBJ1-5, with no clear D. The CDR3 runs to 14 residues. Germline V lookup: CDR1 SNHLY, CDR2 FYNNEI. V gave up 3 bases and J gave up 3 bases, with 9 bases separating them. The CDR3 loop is CASSERQLNQPQHF. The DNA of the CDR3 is TGTGCCAGCAGTGAGAGGCAGCTCAATCAGCCCCAGCATTTT.

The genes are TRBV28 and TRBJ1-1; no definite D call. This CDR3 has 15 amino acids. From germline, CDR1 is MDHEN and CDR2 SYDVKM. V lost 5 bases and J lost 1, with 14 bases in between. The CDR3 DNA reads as TGTGCCAGCAGTCCTCAATCGGACCGGAACACTGAAGCTTTCTTT. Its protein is CASSPQSDRNTEAFF.

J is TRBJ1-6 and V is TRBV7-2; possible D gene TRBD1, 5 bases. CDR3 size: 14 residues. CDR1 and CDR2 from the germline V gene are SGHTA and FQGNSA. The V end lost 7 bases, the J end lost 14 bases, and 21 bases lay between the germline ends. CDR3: CASTYSGAPFSLHF. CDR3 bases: TGTGCCAGCACCTATTCCGGGGCGCCTTTCTCCCTCCACTTT.

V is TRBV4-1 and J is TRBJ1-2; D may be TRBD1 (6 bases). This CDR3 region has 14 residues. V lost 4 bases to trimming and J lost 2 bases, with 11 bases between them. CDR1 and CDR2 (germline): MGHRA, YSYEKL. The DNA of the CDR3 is TGCGCCAGCAGCCTGGAACAGGGAAACTATGGCTACACCTTC. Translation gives CASSLEQGNYGYTF.

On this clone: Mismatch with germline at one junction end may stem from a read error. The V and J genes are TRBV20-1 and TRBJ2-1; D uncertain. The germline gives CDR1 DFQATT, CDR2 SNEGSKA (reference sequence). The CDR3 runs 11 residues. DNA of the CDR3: TGCAGTGCTAGACCCCGGGCCAGTATGATCTTC. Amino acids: CSARPRASMIF.

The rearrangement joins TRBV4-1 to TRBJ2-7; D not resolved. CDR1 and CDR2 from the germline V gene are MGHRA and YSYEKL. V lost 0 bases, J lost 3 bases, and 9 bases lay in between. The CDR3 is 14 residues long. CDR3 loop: CASSQDRLVYEQYF. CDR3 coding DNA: TGCGCCAGCAGCCAAGATCGGTTGGTCTACGAGCAGTACTTC.

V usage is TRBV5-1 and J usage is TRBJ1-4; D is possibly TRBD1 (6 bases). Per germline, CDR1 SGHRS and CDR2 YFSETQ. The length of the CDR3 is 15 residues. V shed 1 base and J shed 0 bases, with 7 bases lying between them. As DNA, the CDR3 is TGCGCCAGCAGCTTGAGGACAGCAACTAATGAAAAACTGTTTTTT. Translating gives CASSLRTATNEKLFF.

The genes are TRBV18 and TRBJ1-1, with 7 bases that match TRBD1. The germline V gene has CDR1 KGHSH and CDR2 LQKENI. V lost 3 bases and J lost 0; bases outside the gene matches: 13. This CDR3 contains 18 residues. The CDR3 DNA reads TGTGCCAGCTCACCCGCCCCCGGACAGGCGGCCATGAACACTGAAGCTTTCTTT. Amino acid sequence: CASSPAPGQAAMNTEAFF.

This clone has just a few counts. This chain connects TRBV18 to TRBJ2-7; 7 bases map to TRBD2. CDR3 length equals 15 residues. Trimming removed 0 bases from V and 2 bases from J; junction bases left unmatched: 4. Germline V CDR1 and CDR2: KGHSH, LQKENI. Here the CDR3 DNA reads TGTGCCAGCTCACCACCGGCTAGCGGAACCTACGAGCAGTACTTC. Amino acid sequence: CASSPPASGTYEQYF.

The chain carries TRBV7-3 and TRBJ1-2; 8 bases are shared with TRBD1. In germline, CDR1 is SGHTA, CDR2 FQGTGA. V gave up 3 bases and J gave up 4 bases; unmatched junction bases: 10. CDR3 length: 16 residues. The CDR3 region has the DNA TGTGCCAGCAGCTTGAGTCCGACAGGGGATGTCTATGGCTACACCTTC. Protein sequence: CASSLSPTGDVYGYTF.

The CDR3 coding sequence is TGTGCCAGCAGTTACCCAGCGGCGGCTAACTATGGCTACACCTTC. Its protein product is CASSYPAAANYGYTF. J is TRBJ1-2 and V is TRBV28; D call uncertain. Germline V gene sequence: CDR1 MDHEN, CDR2 SYDVKM. The germline V and J ends were trimmed by 4 bases and 0 bases, with 12 bases remaining between them. The CDR3 is 15 amino acids.

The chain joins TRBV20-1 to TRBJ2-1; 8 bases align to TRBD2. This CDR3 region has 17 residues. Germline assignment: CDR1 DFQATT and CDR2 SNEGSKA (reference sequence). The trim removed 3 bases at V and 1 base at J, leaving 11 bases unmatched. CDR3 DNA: TGCAGTGCTAGTTCGGCTAGCGGGTGGAGTTCCTACAATGAGCAGTTCTTC. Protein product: CSASSASGWSSYNEQFF.

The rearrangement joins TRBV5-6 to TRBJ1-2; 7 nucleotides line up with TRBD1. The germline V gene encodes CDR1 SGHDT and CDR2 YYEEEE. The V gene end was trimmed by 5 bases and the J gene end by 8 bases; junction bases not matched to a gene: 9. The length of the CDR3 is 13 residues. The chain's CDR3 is CASRYTGARGYTF. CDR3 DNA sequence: TGTGCCAGCAGATATACAGGGGCGAGGGGCTACACCTTC.

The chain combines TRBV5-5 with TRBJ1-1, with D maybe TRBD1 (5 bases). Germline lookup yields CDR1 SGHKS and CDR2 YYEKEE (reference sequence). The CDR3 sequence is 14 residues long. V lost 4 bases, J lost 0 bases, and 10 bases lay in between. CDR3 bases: TGTGCCAGCAGCCCAGGGACGGTGAACACTGAAGCTTTCTTT. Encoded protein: CASSPGTVNTEAFF.

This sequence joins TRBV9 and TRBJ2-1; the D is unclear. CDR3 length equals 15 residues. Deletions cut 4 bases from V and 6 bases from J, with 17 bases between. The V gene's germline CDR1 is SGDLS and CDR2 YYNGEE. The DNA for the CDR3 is TGTGCCAGCAGCTTACGGCTAGTTTCTGCCAATGAGCAGTTCTTC. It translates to CASSLRLVSANEQFF. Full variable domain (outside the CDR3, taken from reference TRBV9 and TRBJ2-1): DSGVTQTPKHLITATGQRVTLRCSPRSGDLSVYWYQQSLDQGLQFLIQYYNGEERAKGNILERFSAQQFPDLHSELNLSSLELGDSALYFCASSLRLVSANEQFFGPGTRLTVL.

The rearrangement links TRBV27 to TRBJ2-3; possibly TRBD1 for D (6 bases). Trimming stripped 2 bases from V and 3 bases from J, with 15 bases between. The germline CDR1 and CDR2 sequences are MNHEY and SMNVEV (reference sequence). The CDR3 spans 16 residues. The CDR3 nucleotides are TGTGCCAGCAGTTTAATCGCAGGGGCGGTTACAGATACGCAGTATTTT. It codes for CASSLIAGAVTDTQYF.

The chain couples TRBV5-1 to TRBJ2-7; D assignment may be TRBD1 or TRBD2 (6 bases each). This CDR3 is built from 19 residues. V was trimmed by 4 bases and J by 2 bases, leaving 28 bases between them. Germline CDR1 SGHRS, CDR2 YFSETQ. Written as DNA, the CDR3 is TGCGCCAGCAGCCGCACAGATGACGGGGGCGGGACGGGTGCCTACGAGCAGTACTTC. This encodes CASSRTDDGGGTGAYEQYF.

The CDR3 nucleotides are TGTGCCAGCAGTTATCGGGGACAGGGGGACTTTGAAGCTTTCTTT. Translated: CASSYRGQGDFEAFF. This chain joins TRBV6-5 and TRBJ1-1; 11 nucleotides align to TRBD1. Germline-derived CDR1 and CDR2 are MNHEY and SVGAGI. V gave up 3 bases and J gave up 7 bases; unmatched junction bases: 7. The CDR3 has 15 residues.

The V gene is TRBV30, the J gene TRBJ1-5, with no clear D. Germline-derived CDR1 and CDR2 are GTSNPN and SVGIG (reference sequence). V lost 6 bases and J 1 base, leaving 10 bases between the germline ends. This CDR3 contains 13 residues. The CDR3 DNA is TGTGCCTGCTCCGCGGGGAGCAATCAGCCCCAGCATTTT. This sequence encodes CACSAGSNQPQHF.